This T cell receptor beta chain was obtained from a study of cytomegalovirus exposure and HLA in healthy donors. About the research overall: Prior work identified more than 90 million unique TCR beta sequences in some 180 million T cells. Unique TCRs numbering some 80 million, obtained from HLA-typed donors, made up an early data release.

Concerning this clone: No antigen is known for it.

The PCR ran on 60 Vbeta and 13 Jbeta primers. As processed by the authors: In a later analysis, the count reached about 75 million unique TCR beta chains, with about 9.9 million shared. The data were produced by immunoSEQ multiplex PCR, yet TCRdb's version contains in-frame clones alone and is incomplete. V and J calls and clone size are copied from that table; D and trimming were computed from the DNA. Of about 200,000 clones listed, 60% to 80% are singletons. Overall study results and limits: Near-uniform donor sequencing depth was presumed by presence/absence analyses.

V was cut by 7 bases and J by 7 bases, with 21 bases left in between. This CDR3 has 15 amino acids. Germline V gene lookup returns CDR1 MDHEN and CDR2 SYDVKM. The clonotype was recovered from a man aged 18 to 35 in good health and CMV-seronegative. This rearrangement joins TRBV28 to TRBJ2-3; D may be TRBD1 (6 bases). The sample taken for sequencing was PBMCs. The DNA for the CDR3 is TGTGCCAGCATCCTCCGGGACACCGGCGCCTATACGCAGTATTTT. Translated: CASILRDTGAYTQYF.